Listed below are T cell receptor beta chains from one sample, sequenced in a study of blood T cells in healthy people across ages. One entry per CDR3 protein results from TCRdb running MiXCR on the 5' RACE reads. The data show more than 1,400,000 distinct CDR3 sequences, 42% seen once. Sequencing used blood. These receptors were taken from a woman aged 18 to 35 in good health. Each CDR3 is given with its conserved first and last residue.

>TRBJ2-7|TRBV6-5
CASRSSSTHSYEQYF
>TRBJ1-1|TRBV12-3/TRBV12-4
CASSTPAGWTYTEAFF
>TRBJ2-3|TRBV5-5
CASIRLAGTHEQYF
>TRBJ1-1|TRBV29-1
CSVEVGRADTEAFF
>TRBJ2-5|TRBV5-6
CASSLVDLGRQETQYF
>TRBJ1-2|TRBV4-1
CASSQGFYGYTF
>TRBJ1-2|TRBV7-9
CASTQNSGEFFGYTF
>TRBJ2-1|TRBV7-3
CASSPMTGSSYNEQFF
>TRBJ1-6|TRBV11-2
CASSLLSGPLHF
>NA|TRBV20-1
CSAPLPGLGDEQYF
>TRBJ1-2|TRBV10-3
CAISEAGRNPYGHTF
>TRBJ2-7|TRBV29-1
CSVAGGQATYEQYF
>TRBJ1-5|TRBV2
CASSEQGVSNQPQHF
>TRBJ1-2|TRBV12-3/TRBV12-4
CASSLDRGWGYTF
>TRBJ1-2|TRBV29-1
CSVEAVPDRGAYGYTF
>TRBJ2-3|TRBV6-1
CASSPGTGVNTQYF
>TRBJ1-5|TRBV20-1
CSARTGRGQPQHF
>TRBJ2-5|TRBV12-3/TRBV12-4
CASSRLAGGRQETQYF
>TRBJ1-5|TRBV6-6
CASAVMGEGNQPQHF
>TRBJ2-5|TRBV20-1
CSAQSSGGSSTQYF
>TRBJ2-7|TRBV4-1
CASSQGTVTYEQYF
>TRBJ2-3|TRBV20-1
CSASGTGPRTDTQYF
>TRBJ1-6|TRBV7-2
CASSLTSAGGVNSPLHF
>TRBJ2-7|TRBV7-2
CASSSTDRGWYEQYF
>TRBJ1-5|TRBV30
CAFSGGGNQPQHF
>TRBJ2-1|TRBV5-1
CASSSTSGSYNEQFF
>TRBJ2-7|TRBV5-1
CASSLGPTMTGYEQYF
>TRBJ2-5|TRBV5-1
CASSLALTNEQYF
>TRBJ1-2|TRBV5-1
CASSLYERGVDGYTF
>TRBJ2-3|TRBV7-2
CASSFLASTDTQYF
>TRBJ1-2|TRBV3-1
CASSPWTDQLYGYTF
>TRBJ2-1|TRBV20-1
CSAVETSGNNEQFF
>TRBJ2-2|TRBV6-5
CASSDINTGELFF
>TRBJ2-2|TRBV7-2
CARGNSGFSVGGELFF
>TRBJ2-3|TRBV5-5
CASSLEWGPDTQYF
>TRBJ2-5|TRBV6-2/TRBV6-3
CASSSENGETQYF
>TRBJ2-7|TRBV5-1
CASSYEPLSYEQYF
>TRBJ2-1|TRBV12-3/TRBV12-4
CASSLGLAGAAEQFF
>TRBJ1-5|TRBV29-1
CSVCSSSRRPQHF
>TRBJ1-2|TRBV28
CASRPVGTGGNGYTF
>TRBJ2-1|TRBV20-1
CGQRGMGHNEQFF
>TRBJ2-4|TRBV7-9
CASSLVGGLVAKNIQYF
>NA|TRBV20-1
CSGRASGNQETQFF
>TRBJ1-2|TRBV7-2
CASSLVTLRGGYTF
>TRBJ1-3|TRBV9
CASSVVGNSGNTIYF
>TRBJ2-7|TRBV20-1
CSARVGTSGSYEQYF
>NA|TRBV18
CASSPLGQGSGEQYF
>TRBJ1-5|TRBV2
CAIAGGDKPQHF
>TRBJ2-1|TRBV7-9
CASSLSNSAYNEQFF
>TRBJ1-2|TRBV7-9
CASTQAGDYGYTF
>TRBJ1-2|TRBV12-3/TRBV12-4
CASSTHGQVYGYTF
>TRBJ2-7|TRBV4-1
CASSQDLDHEQYF
>TRBJ2-3|TRBV21-1
CASSKEDQVADTQYF
>TRBJ2-7|TRBV27
CASSLGAGGNEQYF